This T cell receptor (beta chain) comes out of a study of regulatory T cells in long-lasting Graves disease (dated by TCRdb to the early 2020s). Concerning the study at large: Patients with newly diagnosed Graves' disease had been on antithyroid drugs for under 3 months. The study took place in China and was registered as a clinical trial. TCR sequencing covered 13 persistent and roughly 20 newly diagnosed Graves' disease patients, some 33 samples in total. This study used TCR sequencing and RNA sequencing of peripheral blood to compare persistent Graves' disease patients against newly diagnosed Graves' disease patients. Findings and caveats that apply to the study as a whole: A larger number of public clonotypes was shared among persistent patients (around 2,700) than among newly diagnosed patients (roughly 980). Peripheral blood alone was examined, since thyroid tissue, which constituted the primary lesion, could not be accessed. Lower TCR Shannon entropy and fewer highly expanded clones were observed in persistent Graves' disease patients than in newly diagnosed patients, which suggested clonal expansion. Sequencing and analysis were restricted to the TCR beta chain. The small sample size was acknowledged by the authors as a limitation that may reduce accuracy. Preferential use of TRBV28, TRBJ1-2 and TRBJ2-5 was observed in persistent disease, whereas TRBV20-1 and TRBJ2-1 were favored in newly diagnosed disease.

This specimen's time point label, interpreted: newly diagnosed GD, antithyroid drugs for less than 3 months. For both TCR sequencing and RNA sequencing, RNA was extracted from PBMCs in TRIzol. Graves' disease was diagnosed according to American Thyroid Association guidelines. Patients were recruited from an endocrinology department in Xi'an, China. Each patient gave around 9 milliliters of peripheral blood, collected in an EDTA anticoagulant tube. Ficoll Paque Plus density gradient separation was used to isolate PBMCs, and no additional T cell sorting was done. An Agilent 2100 Bioanalyzer and agarose gel were used to assess RNA quality, and a NanoDrop 2000 was used to measure RNA concentration. This clonotype has more than one count but fewer than ten. No cognate antigen has been identified for it. No base quality values were provided; no much bigger clone lies one nucleotide off. The V end loses 4 bases and the J end loses 7 bases, and a stretch of 14 bases separates them. The CDR3 runs 13 amino acids, cysteine and phenylalanine included. Only the CDR3 DNA is retained, 39 bases long and in frame from the first base. In the germline V gene, CDR1 corresponds to SQVTM and CDR2 to ANQGSEA.

Library construction relied on multiplex PCR. The sample was run on an Illumina HiSeq 4000. To build TCR beta libraries, CDR3 regions were amplified by Arm-PCR using iRepertoire HTBI primers. Before sequencing, the PCR products went through gel purification. The paper's processing steps were these. A total of roughly 65 TRBV and 14 TRBJ segments were identified across samples and were used for gene usage analysis of CDR3 amino acid clonotypes. COPE and FqMerger were used to merge filtered high-quality paired reads into contigs. BLAST was used to align contigs to IMGT TRBV, TRBD and TRBJ reference genes, with CDR3 defined following IMGT. Highly expanded clones were defined as clonotypes with a frequency above 0.1%. Shannon entropy was used to measure repertoire diversity, and the Gini coefficient was used to measure V-J evenness. Public clonotypes were defined as clonotypes shared by more than one individual. TCRdb trimmed public reads at Q25 via fastp, called clones via MiXCR and kept in-frame beta chains. Rows with one shared CDR3 protein collapse into an entry with the most common genes and DNA. It is TCRdb's table, rather than the study itself, that gives the V and J calls and clone size. The sample records 350,000 to 500,000 distinct CDR3 sequences, 12% to 15% of which are singletons. The ten largest clones represent around a sixth of the sample.

These data were likewise used in another study, on T cells in Graves' hyperthyroidism and ophthalmopathy. The second study reports: Stable Graves' hyperthyroidism was defined as no progression to ophthalmopathy during 18 months of follow-up. The hyperthyroidism patients were between 18 and 65 years old and newly diagnosed, with a disease duration of less than 2 months. Exclusion was applied to patients with uncontrolled infections, other autoimmune diseases, pregnancy or lactation. Diagnoses relied on clinical symptoms, serum thyroxine and TRAb, thyroid ultrasound and orbital computed tomography. A first-round RT-PCR of the TCR CDR3 used the HTBI primer set with the Qiagen OneStep RT-PCR kit. Most expanded thyroid clonotypes (frequency above 0.001) were also detected in blood, a finding suggesting that blood repertoires may reflect thyroid immune responses. A model built on a 13 V-J signature distinguished ophthalmopathy from stable hyperthyroidism, reaching around 90% sensitivity and approximately 81% specificity in cross-validation and 80%/75% in testing. In validation, the model predicted progression to ophthalmopathy with approximately 70% sensitivity and approximately 74% specificity, a median of roughly seven months before onset. To identify distinguishing TCR V-J signatures, a discovery cohort of roughly 100 patients was used, comprising 43 with Graves' ophthalmopathy and approximately 57 with stable Graves' hyperthyroidism. Prospective prediction of ophthalmopathy was tested in an independent validation cohort of 18 to 20 hyperthyroidism patients and approximately 17 patients who later progressed to ophthalmopathy. The 90 or so discovery patients were randomly split 7:3 into training and test sets. The study also compared thyroid tissue and blood T-cell repertoires from about six Graves' hyperthyroidism patients. After blood sampling, hyperthyroidism patients were treated with methimazole at a starting dose of 30 mg daily, and ophthalmopathy patients were treated with high-dose intravenous methylprednisolone. Libraries were constructed in a second round of multiplex PCR, after which size selection and purification were performed. Sequencing of the libraries was done on an Illumina HiSeq2000 using paired-end 100 bp reads. SOAPnuke was used to process the raw data, removing reads that contained adapters or uncalled bases, had a mean Phred below 15, or lacked an exact match to the constant primer or identifier. High-quality paired reads were merged with COPE v1.2.5, and unique nucleotide sequences were defined as clonotypes. MiTCR v1.1 was used to align clonotypes to the IMGT TRBV, TRBD and TRBJ reference segments. Analysis was restricted to V-J combinations with a frequency above 0.0001, which covered 98% to 99.2% of repertoires. The TCS score was defined as F50 (clonal expansion) divided by E x V (chaos), with BLOSUM62-based TCRdist calculated between CDR3 peptides within each V-J. Welch's t-statistics and random forest reduced roughly 530 V-J features to 10 to 15, which were used in a naive Bayes classifier (R e1071). No statistical method was used to fix the sample size in advance, and group allocation was not hidden from the investigators. The paper reports TCR Vbeta CDR3 sequencing of fewer than 150 peripheral blood samples: 43 ophthalmopathy, approximately 74 hyperthyroidism and around 17 progressor patients.

Sequencing was performed on peripheral blood mononuclear cells (PBMCs), taken at new diagnosis, from a patient treated with antithyroid drugs. This receptor was taken from a woman aged 50 to 65 with Graves disease. Donor details come from another sample of the same person, matched by shared clones. The chain is made from TRBV29-1 and TRBJ2-1, with the D gene uncertain. At the DNA level, the sequence is TGCAGCGTTGGCCTAGACTCCTTTAATGAGCAGTTCTTC. This translates into CSVGLDSFNEQFF.